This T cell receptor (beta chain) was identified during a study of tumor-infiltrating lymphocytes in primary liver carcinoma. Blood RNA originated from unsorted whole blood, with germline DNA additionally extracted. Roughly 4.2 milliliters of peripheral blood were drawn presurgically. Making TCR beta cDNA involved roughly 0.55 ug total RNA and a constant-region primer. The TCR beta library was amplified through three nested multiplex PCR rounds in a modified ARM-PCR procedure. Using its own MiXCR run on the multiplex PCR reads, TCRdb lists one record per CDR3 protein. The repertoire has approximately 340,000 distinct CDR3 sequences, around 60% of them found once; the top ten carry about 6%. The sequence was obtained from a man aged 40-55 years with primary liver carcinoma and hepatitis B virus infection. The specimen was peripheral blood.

The CDR3 region has the DNA TGTGCCAGCAGCTTCGGGGCGTTGGGGAATCAGCCCCAGCATTTT. Translating it yields CASSFGALGNQPQHF. This chain joins TRBV7-9 and TRBJ1-5; tentatively, D is TRBD1 (5 bases). Per germline, CDR1 SEHNR and CDR2 FQNEAQ (reference sequence). The length of the CDR3 is 15 residues. The V gene lost 3 bases and the J gene lost 4 bases, with 13 bases spanning the gap.